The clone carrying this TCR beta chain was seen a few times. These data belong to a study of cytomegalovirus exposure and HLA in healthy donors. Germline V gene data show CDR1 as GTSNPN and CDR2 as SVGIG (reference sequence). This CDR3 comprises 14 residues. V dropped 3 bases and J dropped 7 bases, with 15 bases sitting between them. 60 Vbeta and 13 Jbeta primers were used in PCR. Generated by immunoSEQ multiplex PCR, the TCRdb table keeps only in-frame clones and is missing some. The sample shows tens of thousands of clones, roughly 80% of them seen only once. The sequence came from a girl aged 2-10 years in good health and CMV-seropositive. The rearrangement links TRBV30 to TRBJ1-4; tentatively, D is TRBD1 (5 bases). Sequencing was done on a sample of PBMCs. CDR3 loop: CAWSQSGHVEKLFF. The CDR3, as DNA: TGTGCCTGGAGCCAATCAGGGCATGTTGAAAAACTGTTTTTT.